The sequence of this T cell receptor beta chain was determined in a study of cytotoxic CD8 clonotypes in ibrutinib-treated CLL. Study background: There were, on average, roughly 260,000 productive templates and around 90,000 productive rearrangements per sample. The study, taken as a whole, reports: Rare overall, public clonotypes shrank or held steady under therapy.

V was pared by 2 bases and J by 3 bases, with 6 bases of the junction left unmatched. CDR1 MGHRA and CDR2 YSYEKL come from the germline V gene. CDR3 length equals 15 residues. Data came from immunoSEQ multiplex PCR; TCRdb stores just in-frame clones and leaves some out. This sample carries approximately 340,000 clones, around 66% of them seen once, and the ten largest clones take approximately 6%. Details on this clone: What it binds is not known.

The sequence came from a human donor with chronic lymphocytic leukemia. The V gene is TRBV4-1, the J gene TRBJ2-7; 8 bases align to TRBD2. The sequenced sample was PBMCs, obtained after 36 months of ibrutinib treatment. CDR3 sequence: CASSQPTSGNYEQYF. In DNA form, the CDR3 reads TGCGCCAGCAGCCAACCAACTAGCGGAAACTACGAGCAGTACTTC.